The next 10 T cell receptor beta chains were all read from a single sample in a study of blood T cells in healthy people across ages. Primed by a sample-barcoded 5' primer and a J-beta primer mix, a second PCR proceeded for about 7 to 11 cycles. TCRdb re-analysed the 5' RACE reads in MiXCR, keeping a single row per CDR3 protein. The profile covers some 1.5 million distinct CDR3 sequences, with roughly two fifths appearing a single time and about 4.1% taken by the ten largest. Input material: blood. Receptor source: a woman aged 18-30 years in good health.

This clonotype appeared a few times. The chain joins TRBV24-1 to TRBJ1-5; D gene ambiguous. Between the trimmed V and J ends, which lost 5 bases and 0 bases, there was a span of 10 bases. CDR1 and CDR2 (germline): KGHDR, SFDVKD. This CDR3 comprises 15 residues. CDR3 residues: CATSGTESSNQPQHF. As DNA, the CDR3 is TGTGCCACCAGTGGCACAGAAAGTAGCAATCAGCCCCAGCATTTT.

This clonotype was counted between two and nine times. The CDR3 DNA reads as TGTGCCAGCAGCTTAGTTAGCGGGAGTCGAAATGAGCAGTTCTTC. It codes for CASSLVSGSRNEQFF. This sequence joins TRBV7-6 and TRBJ2-1; 9 bases match TRBD2. This CDR3 has 15 amino acids. Germline V gene data show CDR1 as SGHVS and CDR2 as FNYEAQ. J was trimmed by 7 bases and V by 1 base; bases with no gene match: 5.

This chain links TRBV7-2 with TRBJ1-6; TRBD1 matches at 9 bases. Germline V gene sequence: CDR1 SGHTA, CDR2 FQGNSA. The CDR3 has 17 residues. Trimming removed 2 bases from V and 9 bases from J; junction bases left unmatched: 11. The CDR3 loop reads CASSLSIDRDRVSPLHF. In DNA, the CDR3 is TGTGCCAGCAGCTTATCAATCGACCGGGACAGGGTTTCACCCCTCCACTTT.

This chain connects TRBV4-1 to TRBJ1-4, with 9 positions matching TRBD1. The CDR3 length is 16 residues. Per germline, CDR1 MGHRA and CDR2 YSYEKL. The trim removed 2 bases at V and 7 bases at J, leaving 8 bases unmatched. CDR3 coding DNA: TGCGCCAGCAGCCAACCCTTCCGGGACAGGGTTGAAAAACTGTTTTTT. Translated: CASSQPFRDRVEKLFF.

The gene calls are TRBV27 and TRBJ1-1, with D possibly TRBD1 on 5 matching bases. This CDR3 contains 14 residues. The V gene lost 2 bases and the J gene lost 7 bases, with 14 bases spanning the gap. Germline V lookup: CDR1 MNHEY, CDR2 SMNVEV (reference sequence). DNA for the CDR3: TGTGCCAGCAGTTTAACCGGGGCCACGGGTGAAGCTTTCTTT. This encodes CASSLTGATGEAFF.

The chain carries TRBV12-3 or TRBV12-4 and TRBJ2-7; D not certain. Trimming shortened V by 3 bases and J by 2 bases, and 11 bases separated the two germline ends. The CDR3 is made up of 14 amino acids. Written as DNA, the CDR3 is TGTGCCAGCAGTTTCGACCCTTCACCCTACGAGCAGTACTTC. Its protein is CASSFDPSPYEQYF.

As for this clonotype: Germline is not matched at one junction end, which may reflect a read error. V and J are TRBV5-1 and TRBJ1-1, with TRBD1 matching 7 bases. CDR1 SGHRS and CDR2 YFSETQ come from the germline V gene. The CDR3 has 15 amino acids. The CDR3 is CASSGTTGVKTEAFF. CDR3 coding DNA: TGCGCCAGCAGCGGCACCACAGGGGTGAAAACTGAAGCTTTCTTT.

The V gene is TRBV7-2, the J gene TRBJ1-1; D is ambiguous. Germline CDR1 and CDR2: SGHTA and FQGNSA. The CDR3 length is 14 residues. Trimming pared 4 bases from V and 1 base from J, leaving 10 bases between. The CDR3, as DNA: TGTGCCAGCAGCTCCATCGGATGGAACACTGAAGCTTTCTTT. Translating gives CASSSIGWNTEAFF.

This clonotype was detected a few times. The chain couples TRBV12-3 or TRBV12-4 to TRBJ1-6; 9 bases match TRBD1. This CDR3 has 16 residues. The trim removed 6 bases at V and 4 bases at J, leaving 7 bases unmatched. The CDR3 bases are TGTGCCAGCAGGCCGGGACAGGGTCTTTATAATTCACCCCTCCACTTT. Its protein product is CASRPGQGLYNSPLHF.

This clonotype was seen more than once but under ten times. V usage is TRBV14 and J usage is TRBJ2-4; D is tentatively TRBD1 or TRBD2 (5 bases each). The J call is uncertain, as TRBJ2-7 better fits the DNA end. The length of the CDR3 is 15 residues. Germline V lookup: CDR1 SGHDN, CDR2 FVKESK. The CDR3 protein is CASSQLLGTRDEQYF. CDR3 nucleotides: TGTGCCAGCAGCCAATTGCTGGGGACCCGAGACGAGCAGTACTTC.